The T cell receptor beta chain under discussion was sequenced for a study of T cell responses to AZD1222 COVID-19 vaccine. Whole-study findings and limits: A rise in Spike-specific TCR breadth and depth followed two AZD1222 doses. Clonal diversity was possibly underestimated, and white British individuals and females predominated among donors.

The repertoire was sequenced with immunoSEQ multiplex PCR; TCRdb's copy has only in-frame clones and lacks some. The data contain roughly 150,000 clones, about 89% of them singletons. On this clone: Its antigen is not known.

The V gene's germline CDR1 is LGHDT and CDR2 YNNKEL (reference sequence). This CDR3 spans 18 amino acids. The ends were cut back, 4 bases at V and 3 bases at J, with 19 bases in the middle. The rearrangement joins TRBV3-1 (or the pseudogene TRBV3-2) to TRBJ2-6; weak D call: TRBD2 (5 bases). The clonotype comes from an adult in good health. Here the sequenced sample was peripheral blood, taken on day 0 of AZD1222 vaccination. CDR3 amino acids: CASSPRRVLGSGANVLTF. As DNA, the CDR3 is TGTGCCAGCAGCCCCAGGAGAGTTCTGGGGAGTGGGGCCAACGTCCTGACTTTC.